The clone carrying this TCR beta chain was seen a single time. The V gene end was trimmed by 5 bases and the J gene end by 6 bases; junction bases not matched to a gene: 10. The CDR3 covers 14 residues. Germline V gene lookup returns CDR1 SGHVS and CDR2 FQNEAQ. The TCR beta repertoire was assessed by survey-level immunoSEQ sequencing. Repertoires were generated with immunoSEQ multiplex PCR, while TCRdb's copy carries only in-frame clones and drops some. The sample has 55,000 to 70,000 clones; just over 90% are singletons. The genes are TRBV7-8 and TRBJ2-7, with 7 nucleotides matching TRBD1. The sequence came from a man aged 35-49 years with rheumatoid arthritis. Sequenced sample: PBMCs. This chain's CDR3 is CASSQGQLHGEQYF. The CDR3 nucleotides read TGTGCCAGCAGCCAGGGACAGCTACATGGCGAGCAGTACTTC.